A single T cell receptor beta chain is shown here with its context. Its antigen remains unknown. These data come from a study of shared clonotypes between healthy human individuals. Whole-study results and caveats: Represented diversity, genetic and exposure-history alike, was limited by few donors.

Genomic DNA per cell subset filled all wells of several immunoSEQ plates. Sequencing used immunoSEQ multiplex PCR; TCRdb keeps in-frame clones, though not all of them. The table shows some 1,600,000 clones, with 95% to 99% occurring only once. CDR1 is SGHVS, CDR2 FQNEAQ, per germline. V lost 5 bases to trimming and J lost 5 bases; unmatched junction nucleotides: 7. The CDR3 contains 14 residues. The source of this sequence is a man younger than 40 in good health. The chain links TRBV7-8 to TRBJ1-1, with 8 bases aligning to TRBD1. The sequenced sample was naive CD4+ T cells sorted from blood. The sample's subset: CD45RA+ positively selected. The CDR3 nucleotides are TGTGCCAGCAGCCAAACCAGGGGGCGGACTGAAGCTTTCTTT. Translated, it gives CASSQTRGRTEAFF.